The 15 T cell receptor beta chains below were found in one sample sequenced in a study of T cell responses to AZD1222 COVID-19 vaccine. The assay was immunoSEQ multiplex PCR, and TCRdb's table has in-frame clones only and misses some. The sample shows 100,000 to 110,000 clones, roughly 89% of them seen only once. The material was peripheral blood, obtained on day 0 of AZD1222 vaccination. The receptor set was obtained from an adult in good health.

The chain joins TRBV7-8 to TRBJ2-7; TRBD2 might be the D (5 bases). The CDR3 length is 13 residues. V gave up 2 bases and J gave up 12 bases, with 17 bases separating them. Germline values: CDR1 SGHVS, CDR2 FQNEAQ. CDR3 nucleotides: TGTGCCAGCAGCTTACCTGCGGGCCAAACGCGGTACTTC. Translating gives CASSLPAGQTRYF.

This clone was found once. V gene TRBV20-1 combines with J gene TRBJ2-7, with 7 bases that match TRBD1. The J segment lost 4 bases and the V segment lost 3 bases, leaving 6 bases of the junction unmatched. This CDR3 is 13 amino acids long. Germline V gene sequence: CDR1 DFQATT, CDR2 SNEGSKA (reference sequence). For the CDR3, the DNA is TGCAGTGCTAGTTTTAACAGGGGTTACGAGCAGTACTTC. This sequence encodes CSASFNRGYEQYF.

The chain combines TRBV2 with TRBJ2-3; 11 bases line up with TRBD2. This CDR3 is 15 amino acids long. The trim removed 5 bases at V and 11 bases at J, leaving 12 bases unmatched. Germline-derived CDR1 and CDR2 are SNHLY and FYNNEI. CDR3 nucleotide sequence: TGTGCCAGCAGTCCTCTAGCGGGAGGAGTGGAGATGCAGTATTTT. It is translated as CASSPLAGGVEMQYF.

The J gene is TRBJ1-4, the V gene TRBV4-1; D is uncertain. The CDR3 consists of 17 residues. Germline assignment: CDR1 MGHRA and CDR2 YSYEKL. Trimming shortened V by 0 bases and J by 0 bases, and 11 bases separated the two germline ends. Here the CDR3 reads CASSQDWRATTNEKLFF. CDR3 nucleotide sequence: TGCGCCAGCAGCCAAGACTGGAGGGCTACAACTAATGAAAAACTGTTTTTT.

The chain is built from TRBV28 and TRBJ2-7; D unresolved. Deletions cut 2 bases from V and 2 bases from J, with 7 bases between. CDR1 and CDR2 from the germline V gene are MDHEN and SYDVKM. The CDR3 consists of 13 residues. The CDR3 here is CASSLPHAYEQYF. As DNA, the CDR3 is TGTGCCAGCAGTTTACCCCATGCCTACGAGCAGTACTTC.

Concerning this clone itself: The junction does not match germline at one end; this may be a read error. This chain connects TRBV7-9 to TRBJ1-2, with TRBD1 matching 7 bases. Germline CDR1 SEHNR, CDR2 FQNEAQ (reference sequence). The CDR3 has 11 residues. CDR3 residues: CASSSDREGKF. DNA for the CDR3: TGTGCCAGCAGCTCAGACAGGGAGGGAAAGTTC. Filled out from reference TRBV7-9 and TRBJ1-2, the complete variable domain reads DTGVSQNPRHKITKRGQNVTFRCDPISEHNRLYWYRQTLGQGPEFLTYFQNEAQLEKSRLLSDRFSAERPKGSFSTLEIQRTEQGDSAMYLCASSSDREGKFGSGTRLTVV.

V is TRBV5-1 and J is TRBJ1-2; possible D gene TRBD1, 6 bases. CDR3 length: 16 residues. Trimming stripped 3 bases from V and 2 bases from J, with 17 bases between. Germline V lookup: CDR1 SGHRS, CDR2 YFSETQ. CDR3 nucleotide sequence: TGCGCCAGCAGCTCAACCTCAGGGGACTACAACTATGGCTACACCTTC. Its protein is CASSSTSGDYNYGYTF.

The chain has TRBV12-3 or TRBV12-4 and TRBJ2-1; TRBD2 is a possible D gene (5 bases). The CDR3 is 13 residues long. Trimming stripped 5 bases from V and 7 bases from J, with 12 bases between. The CDR3 sequence: CASSLLGTNEQFF. As DNA, the CDR3 is TGTGCCAGCAGTCTACTAGGTACGAATGAGCAGTTCTTC.

V and J are TRBV4-1 and TRBJ1-1; D gene unclear. The CDR3 runs 16 residues. V was shortened by 3 bases and J by 2 bases, with 16 bases between the two germline ends. The germline gives CDR1 MGHRA, CDR2 YSYEKL. CDR3 in DNA: TGCGCCAGCAGCCACCGTCGATGGGGAAACAACACTGAAGCTTTCTTT. Amino acids: CASSHRRWGNNTEAFF.

CDR3 coding DNA: TGTGCCAGCTCCAAGGGAGGCTCTTTAGCCAAAAACATTCAGTACTTC. Translation: CASSKGGSLAKNIQYF. The J gene is TRBJ2-4, the V gene TRBV2, with TRBD2 as a possible D gene (6 bases). The V and J ends lost 8 bases and 0 bases respectively, with 17 bases between them. This CDR3 is built from 16 residues. The germline gives CDR1 SNHLY, CDR2 FYNNEI.

The rearrangement uses TRBV11-1 and TRBJ1-1, with D uncertain. CDR1 is SGHAT, CDR2 FQDESV, per germline (reference sequence). V was pared by 2 bases and J by 1 base, with 11 bases between. The CDR3 covers 15 residues. The CDR3 nucleotides read TGTGCCAGCAGCTTACAGGACGTCCCGAACACTGAAGCTTTCTTT. The encoded protein is CASSLQDVPNTEAFF.

This chain uses TRBV5-4 with TRBJ1-2; TRBD1 might be the D (6 bases). The V end was cut by 1 base, the J end by 6 bases, with 10 bases between. CDR1 is SGHNT and CDR2 is YYREEE in the germline V gene (reference sequence). The CDR3 contains 13 residues. The CDR3 bases are TGTGCCAGCAGCTTGCGGGGGGCAAATGGCTACACCTTC. Translated, it gives CASSLRGANGYTF.

V and J are TRBV6-5 and TRBJ2-7; TRBD1 is a possible D gene (5 bases). The CDR3 has 14 amino acids. Germline assignment: CDR1 MNHEY and CDR2 SVGAGI. The ends were cut back, 6 bases at V and 0 bases at J, with 12 bases in the middle. The CDR3 sequence is CASRSTESSYEQYF. The CDR3 DNA follows: TGTGCCAGCAGATCGACAGAGAGCTCCTACGAGCAGTACTTC.

The gene calls are TRBV9 and TRBJ1-1; D is ambiguous. Germline CDR1 is SGDLS and CDR2 is YYNGEE. The CDR3 runs to 15 residues. V lost 0 bases and J 1 base, leaving 10 bases between the germline ends. The CDR3 DNA reads TGTGCCAGCAGCGTAGGTGGCACTTCGAACACTGAAGCTTTCTTT. Protein: CASSVGGTSNTEAFF.

The gene calls are TRBV27 and TRBJ1-1; D call uncertain. Germline V lookup: CDR1 MNHEY, CDR2 SMNVEV (reference sequence). V was pared by 3 bases and J by 7 bases, with 15 bases between. The CDR3 contains 14 residues. The CDR3, as DNA: TGTGCCAGCAGTTTCAGGCGTAATAGAGTTGAAGCTTTCTTT. It encodes CASSFRRNRVEAFF.